These T cell receptor beta chains were read from a single sample in a study of T cells in Graves' hyperthyroidism and ophthalmopathy. MiXCR, applied by TCRdb to the multiplex PCR reads, yields one record per CDR3 protein. The repertoire holds roughly 840,000 distinct CDR3 sequences, with over 35% as singletons. Sequenced input: blood. All receptors derive from a young man with Graves' hyperthyroidism. The CDR3 runs from the conserved cysteine through the conserved F or W. A D gene is named only where the DNA matches it firmly. For some rows the clone size is stated as once, few or many, or as a class when expanded; others skip it.

len: 17; v_gene: TRBV7-2; abundance: NA; j_gene: TRBJ1-5; d_gene: TRBD1; CDR3aa: CASSLDRLGRGNQPQHF; CDR3nt: TGTGCCAGCAGCTTGGACAGGTTAGGAAGGGGCAATCAGCCCCAGCATTTT
len: 13; v_gene: TRBV29-1; abundance: NA; j_gene: TRBJ2-7; d_gene: TRBD1; CDR3aa: CSAAGTGGDEQYF; CDR3nt: TGCAGCGCCGCCGGGACAGGGGGCGACGAGCAGTACTTC
len: 16; v_gene: TRBV7-9; abundance: few; j_gene: TRBJ2-7; d_gene: TRBD2; CDR3aa: CASRPVGLAGGGEQYF; CDR3nt: TGTGCCAGCAGACCGGTAGGACTAGCGGGAGGGGGTGAGCAGTACTTC
len: 15; v_gene: TRBV7-8; abundance: many; j_gene: TRBJ2-5; d_gene: TRBD2; CDR3aa: CASTTTGLAWETQYF; CDR3nt: TGTGCCAGCACCACTACTGGACTAGCTTGGGAGACCCAGTACTTC
len: 15; v_gene: TRBV7-2; abundance: few; j_gene: TRBJ2-7; d_gene: NA; CDR3aa: CASSLTSEATYEQYF; CDR3nt: TGTGCCAGCAGCTTAACTAGTGAGGCTACGTACGAGCAGTACTTC
len: 13; v_gene: TRBV29-1; abundance: few; j_gene: TRBJ2-2; d_gene: NA; CDR3aa: CSVLGQNTGELFF; CDR3nt: TGCAGCGTTCTGGGACAGAACACCGGGGAGCTGTTTTTT
len: 15; v_gene: TRBV2; abundance: NA; j_gene: TRBJ2-3; d_gene: TRBD2; CDR3aa: CASSESGAGTDTQYF; CDR3nt: TGTGCCAGCAGTGAGAGCGGGGCTGGCACAGATACGCAGTATTTT
len: 15; v_gene: TRBV9; abundance: many; j_gene: TRBJ1-6; d_gene: NA; CDR3aa: CASSVDLGYNSPLHF; CDR3nt: TGTGCCAGCAGCGTTGACCTAGGCTATAATTCACCCCTCCACTTT
len: 18; v_gene: TRBV2; abundance: many; j_gene: TRBJ2-6; d_gene: NA; CDR3aa: CASMLGTWSFSGANVLTF; CDR3nt: TGTGCCAGCATGTTGGGGACATGGAGTTTCTCTGGGGCCAACGTCCTGACTTTC
len: 14; v_gene: TRBV27; abundance: NA; j_gene: TRBJ1-2; d_gene: NA; CDR3aa: CASSLSRGGYGYTF; CDR3nt: TGTGCCAGCAGTTTATCCCGGGGAGGGTATGGCTACACCTTC
len: 15; v_gene: TRBV7-2; abundance: many; j_gene: TRBJ1-3; d_gene: NA; CDR3aa: CASSSGLFSGNTIYF; CDR3nt: TGTGCCAGCAGCTCGGGACTGTTTAGTGGAAACACCATATATTTT